This T cell receptor beta chain was sequenced in a study of T cells after yellow fever vaccination. Study-wide points: Clonotypes found in both CD4 and CD8 compartments made up a small share.

Germline CDR1 and CDR2: MGHRA and YSYEKL. The CDR3 length is 18 residues. The junction had 11 bases not matched to a gene; V was cut back by 7 bases and J by 4 bases. Template switching by 5'RACE produced TCR cDNA, adding a universal primer site and UMIs. Each CDR3 protein is one row after TCRdb ran MiXCR on the 5' RACE reads. Counted here are some 300,000 distinct CDR3 sequences, around 8.1% occurring once; the ten biggest clones make up approximately 16%. A word on this clonotype: The target antigen is unknown.

The sequenced sample was PBMCs, obtained more than 40 days after the first yellow fever vaccination. The chain joins TRBV4-1 to TRBJ2-6, with 12 bases lining up with TRBD1. The sequence was obtained from a man aged 18 to 29 who received the YFV17D yellow fever vaccine. This CDR3 is CASTSRGTGGGGANVLTF. In DNA, the CDR3 is TGCGCCAGCACCTCTCGAGGGACAGGGGGCGGAGGGGCCAACGTCCTGACTTTC.